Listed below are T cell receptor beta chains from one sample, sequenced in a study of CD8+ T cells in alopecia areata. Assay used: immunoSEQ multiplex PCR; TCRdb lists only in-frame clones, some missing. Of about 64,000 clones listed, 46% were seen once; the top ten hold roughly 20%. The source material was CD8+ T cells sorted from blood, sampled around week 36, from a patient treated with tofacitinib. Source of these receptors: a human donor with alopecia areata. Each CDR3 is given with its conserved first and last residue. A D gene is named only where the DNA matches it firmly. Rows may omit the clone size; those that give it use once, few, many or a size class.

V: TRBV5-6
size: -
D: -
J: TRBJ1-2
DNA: TGTGCCAGCAGCTCCTCAACATGGGCGCAAAACTATGGCTACACCTTC
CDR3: CASSSSTWAQNYGYTF

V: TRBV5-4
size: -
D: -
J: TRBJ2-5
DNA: TGTGCCAGCAGATCCACGGACTACCTCCAAGAGACCCAGTACTTC
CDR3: CASRSTDYLQETQYF

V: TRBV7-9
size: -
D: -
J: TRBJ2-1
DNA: TGTGCCAGCAGCTGGCCCGTTCCAGGGGCGGAGAACTACAATGAGCAGTTCTTC
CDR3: CASSWPVPGAENYNEQFF

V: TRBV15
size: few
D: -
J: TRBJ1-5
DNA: TGTGCCACCAGCTCACGTGGGGGGAATCAGCCCCAGCATTTT
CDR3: CATSSRGGNQPQHF

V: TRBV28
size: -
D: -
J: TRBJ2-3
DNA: TGTGCCAGCAGTTTACAGCGGTTCTCCACAGATACGCAGTATTTT
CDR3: CASSLQRFSTDTQYF

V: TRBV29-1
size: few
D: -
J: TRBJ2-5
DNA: TGCAGCGTTGAAGGCGGACAGCAAGAGACCCAGTACTTC
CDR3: CSVEGGQQETQYF

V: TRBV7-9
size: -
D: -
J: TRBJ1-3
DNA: TGTGCCAGCAGCTCTAGCGGGGACGGAAGCTCTGGAAACACCATATATTTT
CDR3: CASSSSGDGSSGNTIYF

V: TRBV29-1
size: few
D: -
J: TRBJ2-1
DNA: TGCAGCGTTGAAGATGGGCTGGGGTGGGGAGATGGCAATGAGCAGTTCTTC
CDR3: CSVEDGLGWGDGNEQFF

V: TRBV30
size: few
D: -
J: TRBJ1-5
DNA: TGTGCCTTAGGAGTGGACGGGGGCAATCAGCCCCAGCATTTT
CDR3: CALGVDGGNQPQHF

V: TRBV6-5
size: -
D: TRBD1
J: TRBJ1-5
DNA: TGTGCCAGCAGTACGGGACAGAACCAGCCCCAGCATTTT
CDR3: CASSTGQNQPQHF

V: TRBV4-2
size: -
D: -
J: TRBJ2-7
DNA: TGTGCCAGCAGCCAAGTGGCACAAGCCTACGAGCAGTACTTC
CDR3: CASSQVAQAYEQYF

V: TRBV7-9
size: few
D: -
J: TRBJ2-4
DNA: TGTGCCAGCAGCTTAGTCGGGGATTCCAAAAACATTCAGTACTTC
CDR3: CASSLVGDSKNIQYF

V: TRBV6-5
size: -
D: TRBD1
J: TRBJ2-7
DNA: TGTGCCAGCAGCGAGACCAGGGGGCCTGCTGGGGAGCAGTACTTC
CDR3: CASSETRGPAGEQYF

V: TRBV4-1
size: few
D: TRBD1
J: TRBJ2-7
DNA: TGCGCCAGCAGCCAAGTTAGGGACAGCTCCTACGAGCAGTACTTC
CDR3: CASSQVRDSSYEQYF

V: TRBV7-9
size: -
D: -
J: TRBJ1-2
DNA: TGTGCCAGCAGCTTAATGGGGAAAGATGGCTACACCTTC
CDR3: CASSLMGKDGYTF

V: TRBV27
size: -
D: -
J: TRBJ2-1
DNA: TGTGCCAGCAGTTTTCCGAGCTCCTACAATGAGCAGTTCTTC
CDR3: CASSFPSSYNEQFF

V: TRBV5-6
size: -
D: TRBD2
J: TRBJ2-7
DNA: TGTGCCAGCAGCTGGGCCGGGACTAGCGGGAGGCTCGAGCAGTACTTC
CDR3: CASSWAGTSGRLEQYF

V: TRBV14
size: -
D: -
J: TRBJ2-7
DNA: TGTGCCAGCAGCCAATCAGCCAGTTTGCCCTACGAGCAGTACTTC
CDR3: CASSQSASLPYEQYF

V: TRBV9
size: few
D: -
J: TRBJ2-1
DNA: TGTGCCAGCAGCGCCCTTACCGATGAGCAGTTCTTC
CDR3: CASSALTDEQFF

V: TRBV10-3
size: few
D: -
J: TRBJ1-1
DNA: TGTGCCATCAGCGAATTAGGTCGGAAGGACACTGAAGCTTTCTTT
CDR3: CAISELGRKDTEAFF

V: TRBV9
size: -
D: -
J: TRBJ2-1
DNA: TGTGCCAGCAGCGTAGAGGCTAGCTACAATGAGCAGTTCTTC
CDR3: CASSVEASYNEQFF

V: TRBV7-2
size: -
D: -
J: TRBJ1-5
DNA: TGTGCCAGCAGCTCGACAGTGATAGAGGGGCAGCCCCAGCATTTT
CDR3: CASSSTVIEGQPQHF

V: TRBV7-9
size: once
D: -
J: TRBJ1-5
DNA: TGTGCCAGCAGCTTTACCAATCAGCCCCAGCATTTT
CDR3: CASSFTNQPQHF

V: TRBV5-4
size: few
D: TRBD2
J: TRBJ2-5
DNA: TGTGCCAGCAGCCCGATAGCGGGAAGAGGGGAGACCCAGTACTTC
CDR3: CASSPIAGRGETQYF

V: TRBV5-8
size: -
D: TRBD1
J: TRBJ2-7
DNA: TGTGCCACTCGGACAGGCGCCTACGAGCAGTACTTC
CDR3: CATRTGAYEQYF

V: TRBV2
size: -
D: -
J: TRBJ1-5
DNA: TGTGCCAGCAGTGACGGAAAACAGCCCCAGCATTTT
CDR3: CASSDGKQPQHF

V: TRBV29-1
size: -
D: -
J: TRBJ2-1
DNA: TGCAGCGTTGAAGATCGGAGCGGCAAACTCTCCTACAATGAGCAGTTCTTC
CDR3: CSVEDRSGKLSYNEQFF

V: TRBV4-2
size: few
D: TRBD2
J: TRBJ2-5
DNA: TGTGCCAGCAGCCTCCGGACTAGCGGGGACCAAGAGACCCAGTACTTC
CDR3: CASSLRTSGDQETQYF

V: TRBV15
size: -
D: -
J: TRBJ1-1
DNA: TGTGCCACCAGCAGCCCTCGGGGGACTGAAGCTTTCTTT
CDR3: CATSSPRGTEAFF

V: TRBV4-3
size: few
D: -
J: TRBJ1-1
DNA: TGCGCCAGCAGCCTAGGCAGGAAGAACACTGAAGCTTTCTTT
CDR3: CASSLGRKNTEAFF

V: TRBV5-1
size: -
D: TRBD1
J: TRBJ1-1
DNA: TGCGCCAGCGGACAGGGGTGGAACACTGAAGCTTTCTTT
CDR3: CASGQGWNTEAFF

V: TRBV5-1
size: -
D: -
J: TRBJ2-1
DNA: TGCGCCAGCAGCTCGGGTGATGAGCAGTTCTTC
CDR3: CASSSGDEQFF

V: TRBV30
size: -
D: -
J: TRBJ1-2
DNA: TGTGCCTGGGTTGATGTCAGGGAAGGCTATGGCTACACCTTC
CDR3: CAWVDVREGYGYTF

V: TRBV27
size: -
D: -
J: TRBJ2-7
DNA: TGTGCCAGCAGACCGACTGGAGATTACGAGCAGTACTTC
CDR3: CASRPTGDYEQYF

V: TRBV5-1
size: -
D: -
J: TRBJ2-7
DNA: TGCGCCAGCAGCGCCGGGACCAACTCCTACGAGCAGTACTTC
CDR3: CASSAGTNSYEQYF

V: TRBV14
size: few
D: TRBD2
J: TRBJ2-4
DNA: TGTGCCAGCAGCCAAGTCGGGGGGTTGGACATTCAGTACTTC
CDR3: CASSQVGGLDIQYF

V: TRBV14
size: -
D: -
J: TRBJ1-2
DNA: TGTGCCAGCAGCCAAGGGACTGGCGGCTACACCTTC
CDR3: CASSQGTGGYTF

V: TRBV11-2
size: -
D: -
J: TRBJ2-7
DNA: TGTGCCAGCAGCTTAGGTGGCGGCGGCTACGAGCAGTACTTC
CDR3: CASSLGGGGYEQYF

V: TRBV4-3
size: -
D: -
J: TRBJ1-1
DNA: TGCGCCAGCAGCCAGGGGGCAGGGGAGGAAGCTTTCTTT
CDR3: CASSQGAGEEAFF

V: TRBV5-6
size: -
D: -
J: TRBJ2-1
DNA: TGTGCCAGCAGCTTGCAGAGTCATGAGCAGTTCTTC
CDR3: CASSLQSHEQFF

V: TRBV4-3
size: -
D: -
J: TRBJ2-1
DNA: TGCGCCAGCAGCCGTAGAGGAGGCCCAAACAATGAGCAGTTCTTC
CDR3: CASSRRGGPNNEQFF

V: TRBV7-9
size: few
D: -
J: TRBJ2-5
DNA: TGTGCCAGCAGCCATAGCGTCACTGGGACCCAGTACTTC
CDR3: CASSHSVTGTQYF

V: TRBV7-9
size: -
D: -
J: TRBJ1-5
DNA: TGTGCCAGCAGCTTGGAACAGGGTAGCAATCAGCCCCAGCATTTT
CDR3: CASSLEQGSNQPQHF

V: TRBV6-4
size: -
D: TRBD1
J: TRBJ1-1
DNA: TGTGCCAGCAGTGACTCGCAGGGGGCCTTTCTGCTGACTTTCTTT
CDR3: CASSDSQGAFLLTFF

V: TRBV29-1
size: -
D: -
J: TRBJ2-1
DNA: TGCAGCGGTAGCGGTTCCTACAATGAGCAGTTCTTC
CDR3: CSGSGSYNEQFF

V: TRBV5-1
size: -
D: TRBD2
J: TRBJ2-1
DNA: TGCGCCAGCAGAGGACTAGCCTACAATGAGCAGTTCTTC
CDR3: CASRGLAYNEQFF

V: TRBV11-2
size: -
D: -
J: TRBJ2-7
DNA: TGTGCCAGCAGCCTAGCCGCAGGTCATAGGAGTTCGGCCTACGAGCAGTACTTC
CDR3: CASSLAAGHRSSAYEQYF

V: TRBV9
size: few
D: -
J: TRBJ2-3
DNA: TGTGCCAGCAGCGTTACCTTCACAAGCACAGATACGCAGTATTTT
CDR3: CASSVTFTSTDTQYF

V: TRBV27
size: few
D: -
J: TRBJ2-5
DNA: TGTGCCAGCAGTTCCCTACTGAGCGATTCAGAGACCCAGTACTTC
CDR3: CASSSLLSDSETQYF

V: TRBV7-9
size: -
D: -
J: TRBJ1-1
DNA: TGTGCCAGCAGCCAAGACCGGCGCGAAGCTTTCTTT
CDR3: CASSQDRREAFF

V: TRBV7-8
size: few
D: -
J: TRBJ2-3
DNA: TGTGCCAGCAGCTTAGTGATCGCCGATACGCAGTATTTT
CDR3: CASSLVIADTQYF